The 15 T cell receptor beta chains below all came from one sample that was sequenced in a study of CD8+CD57+ T cells in acquired aplastic anemia. The template for TCR beta VDJ and CDR3 sequence profiling was genomic DNA. One entry per CDR3 protein results from TCRdb running MiXCR on the reads. Altogether 200,000 to 250,000 distinct CDR3 sequences are present, around 32% being singletons, with the ten largest covering roughly 1.1%. Specimen: sorted CD4+, CD8+, or CD8+CD57+ T cells (not recorded which) from PBMCs. These receptors came from a human donor in good health, serving as a control.

V and J are TRBV11-2 and TRBJ1-2; no clear D. The CDR3 is 16 amino acids. Trimming removed 6 bases from V and 7 bases from J, with 24 bases in between. Germline values: CDR1 SGHAT, CDR2 FQNNGV. The CDR3 DNA is TGTGCCAGCAGATCACAAAAGAAAGGACCTCTCTCTGGCTACACCTTC. Translated: CASRSQKKGPLSGYTF.

The sample holds many counts of this clonotype. The gene calls are TRBV20-1 and TRBJ1-1; D is ambiguous. Germline V gives CDR1 DFQATT, CDR2 SNEGSKA (reference sequence). This CDR3 comprises 12 residues. V lost 5 bases, J lost 4 bases, and 11 bases lay in between. CDR3 coding DNA: TGCAGTGCTTTTCCAGTGAGCACTGAAGCTTTCTTT. It specifies CSAFPVSTEAFF.

On this clonotype itself: An end of the junction does not agree with germline; a read error may underlie this. The chain has TRBV7-8 and TRBJ1-4, with D unclear. This CDR3 comprises 11 residues. Germline values: CDR1 SGHVS, CDR2 FQNEAQ. DNA for the CDR3: TGTGCCGGCAGCTTAGATGAAAAACTGTTTTTT. Encoded protein: CAGSLDEKLFF.

This clonotype was seen a handful of times. The chain has TRBV11-1 and TRBJ1-2; 11 bases are shared with TRBD1. CDR3 length: 16 amino acids. From germline, CDR1 is SGHAT and CDR2 FQDESV (reference sequence). With 5 bases clipped from V and 4 bases from J, the junction kept 9 bases outside the gene matches. CDR3 DNA: TGTGCCAGCAGCCGGAGGACAGGGGGCGAACTCTATGGCTACACCTTC. Its translation: CASSRRTGGELYGYTF.

This clonotype has ten or more counts. V gene TRBV20-1 combines with J gene TRBJ1-1; 10 bases map to TRBD1. The ends lost 6 bases at V and 8 bases at J; junction bases unmatched: 12. The CDR3 extends over 14 amino acids. The germline V gene has CDR1 DFQATT and CDR2 SNEGSKA (reference sequence). CDR3 sequence: CSAIRQGATREAFF. DNA of the CDR3: TGCAGTGCCATACGACAGGGGGCCACTAGGGAAGCTTTCTTT.

The sample holds one count of this clonotype. This rearrangement joins TRBV5-1 to TRBJ1-1; D is possibly TRBD1 (6 bases). The CDR3 length is 13 residues. The V gene's germline CDR1 is SGHRS and CDR2 YFSETQ. The V and J ends lost 1 base and 12 bases respectively, with 16 bases between them. CDR3 sequence: CASSLRDKGRTFF. The DNA of the CDR3 is TGCGCCAGCAGCTTGCGGGACAAGGGGCGGACTTTCTTT.

The chain has TRBV12-3 or TRBV12-4 and TRBJ2-2, with TRBD2 identical over 11 bases. With 4 bases clipped from V and 6 bases from J, the junction kept 4 bases outside the gene matches. The CDR3 is 15 residues long. As DNA, the CDR3 is TGTGCCAGCAGTTGGACTAGCGGGTATTCCGGGGAGCTGTTTTTT. It codes for CASSWTSGYSGELFF.

This clonotype was detected ten times or more. The chain couples TRBV7-9 to TRBJ2-1; TRBD2 matches at 9 bases. Germline lookup yields CDR1 SEHNR and CDR2 FQNEAQ (reference sequence). V trimming: 3 bases; J trimming: 10 bases; junction bases outside the gene matches: 7. CDR3 length: 14 amino acids. DNA for the CDR3: TGTGCCAGCAGCTTTGGTCTAGCGGGACAGGAGCAGTTCTTC. It specifies CASSFGLAGQEQFF.

Details on this clonotype: Just one base apart from a much larger clone, this may be a read error. This chain uses TRBV6-5 with TRBJ1-2; D not certain. Trimming removed 3 bases from V and 5 bases from J, with 7 bases in between. Germline loops: CDR1 MNHEY, CDR2 SVGAGI. This CDR3 has 12 residues. The CDR3 DNA is TGTGCCAGCAGTTATCCGGAATATGGCTACACCTTC. Encoded protein: CASSYPEYGYTF.

The chain uses TRBV5-1 and TRBJ2-1; no clear D gene. The CDR3 has 13 amino acids. The germline CDR1 and CDR2 sequences are SGHRS and YFSETQ. V was shortened by 4 bases and J by 8 bases, with 13 bases between the two germline ends. The CDR3 reads CASSPKPRDEQFF. DNA of the CDR3: TGCGCCAGCAGCCCCAAGCCCCGGGATGAGCAGTTCTTC.

This clonotype has at least ten counts. V gene TRBV11-1 combines with J gene TRBJ1-2, with TRBD1 matching over 7 bases. The V and J ends lost 5 bases and 3 bases, in that order; junction bases with no gene match: 12. Germline V gives CDR1 SGHAT, CDR2 FQDESV (reference sequence). CDR3 length: 16 residues. CDR3 nucleotide sequence: TGTGCCAGCAGCCCCAGACAGGGTGTGGTGGACTATGGCTACACCTTC. This encodes CASSPRQGVVDYGYTF. The full variable domain, completed using reference TRBV11-1 and TRBJ1-2, is EAEVAQSPRYKITEKSQAVAFWCDPISGHATLYWYRQILGQGPELLVQFQDESVVDDSQLPKDRFSAERLKGVDSTLKIQPAELGDSAMYLCASSPRQGVVDYGYTFGSGTRLTVV.

About this clonotype itself: A much larger clone is a single base away; this may be a read error. V and J are TRBV20-1 and TRBJ2-3, with D maybe TRBD1 (5 bases). Germline V lookup: CDR1 DFQATT, CDR2 SNEGSKA (reference sequence). The CDR3 covers 11 residues. Trimming removed 8 bases at V and 4 bases at J, with 10 bases between. Written as DNA, the CDR3 is TGCAGTACCAGGGCAGCAGATACGCAGTATTTT. Amino acids: CSTRAADTQYF.

This chain uses TRBV19 with TRBJ1-2; D ambiguous. Trimming removed 9 bases at V and 8 bases at J, with 19 bases between. Germline CDR1 is LNHDA and CDR2 is SQIVND (reference sequence). The CDR3 totals 13 residues. The DNA of the CDR3 is TGTGCCAGCAGCGTAGCTCCATCGGGGGGCTACACCTTC. Its protein is CASSVAPSGGYTF.

This sequence joins TRBV20-1 and TRBJ2-1, with 7 bases that match TRBD1. The CDR3 length is 14 residues. CDR1 and CDR2 from the germline V gene are DFQATT and SNEGSKA (reference sequence). Unmatched junction bases numbered 8, after V lost 3 bases and J lost 6 bases. The CDR3 bases are TGCAGTGCTAGGTTGACAGGGAGTACCAATGAGCAGTTCTTC. It codes for CSARLTGSTNEQFF.

This clonotype occurred many times. The chain recombines TRBV2 with TRBJ1-5; no clear D gene. Deletions cut 4 bases from V and 7 bases from J, with 11 bases between. There are 13 residues in the CDR3. Germline lookup yields CDR1 SNHLY and CDR2 FYNNEI. For the CDR3, the DNA is TGTGCCAGCAGTGTGTCATTTCAACAGCCCCAGCATTTT. Encoded protein: CASSVSFQQPQHF.